Each of the 23 T cell receptor beta chains below was sequenced from the same sample in a study of blood T cell repertoires in COVID-19 (dated by TCRdb to 2020 to 2021). Libraries came from the immunoSEQ multiplex PCR assay. TCRdb took this table from immuneACCESS and kept in-frame rearrangements with V and J called. Such tables lack part of the clones; where checked against another copy, unresolved V genes explain under half of the gap, and the rest is unexplained. Counted in this sample were under 200,000 clones; about 85% of them appeared once. Clones ranked in the top ten supply 7.5% to 10% of the sample. The sample was peripheral blood. All receptors derive from a woman at least 80 years old with acute or convalescent COVID-19.

The chain uses TRBV3-1 (or the pseudogene TRBV3-2) and TRBJ2-5, with D hard to call. The V end lost 2 bases, the J end lost 1 base, and 11 bases lay between the germline ends. The CDR3 totals 15 residues. From germline, CDR1 is LGHDT and CDR2 YNNKEL (reference sequence). DNA of the CDR3: TGTGCCAGCAGCCAACGCAGTATCTTCCAAGAGACCCAGTACTTC. It is translated as CASSQRSIFQETQYF.

The genes are TRBV5-6 and TRBJ1-2; 8 bases match TRBD1. The CDR3 is 14 amino acids. Germline CDR1 and CDR2: SGHDT and YYEEEE. V lost 6 bases to trimming and J lost 1 base; unmatched junction nucleotides: 5. The CDR3 coding sequence is TGTGCCAGCAAGAGGACAGGGCTTAACTATGGCTACACCTTC. Protein product: CASKRTGLNYGYTF.

J is TRBJ1-3 and V is TRBV7-2; D is unclear. Germline CDR1 and CDR2: SGHTA and FQGNSA. The CDR3 contains 13 residues. V shed 4 bases and J shed 4 bases, with 8 bases lying between them. Here the CDR3 reads CASSSDWGNTIYF. CDR3 DNA: TGTGCCAGCAGCTCCGACTGGGGAAACACCATATATTTT.

The chain uses TRBV6-6 and TRBJ1-4; 9 nucleotides match TRBD1. CDR1 and CDR2 from the germline V gene are MNHNY and SVGAGI (reference sequence). The CDR3 contains 14 residues. The V segment lost 2 bases and the J segment 11 bases; nucleotides outside the gene matches: 6. For the CDR3, the DNA is TGTGCCAGCAGTTACGGGACAGGGCCTGAGAAACTGTTTTTT. Amino acids: CASSYGTGPEKLFF.

This sequence joins TRBV5-5 and TRBJ1-5; TRBD1 aligns across 8 bases. Germline-derived CDR1 and CDR2 are SGHKS and YYEKEE (reference sequence). The CDR3 totals 17 residues. J was trimmed by 2 bases and V by 4 bases; bases with no gene match: 11. In DNA, the CDR3 is TGTGCCAGCAGCGCGACAGGGGTCGGAGTACGCAATCAGCCCCAGCATTTT. This translates into CASSATGVGVRNQPQHF.

This chain connects TRBV5-6 to TRBJ1-1; 8 bases agree with TRBD1. The ends lost 2 bases at V and 2 bases at J; junction bases unmatched: 11. This CDR3 is 17 amino acids long. The germline V gene has CDR1 SGHDT and CDR2 YYEEEE. The CDR3 reads CASSFTFRQGKNTEAFF. The CDR3 DNA reads as TGTGCCAGCAGCTTCACATTTCGACAGGGGAAAAACACTGAAGCTTTCTTT.

The V and J genes are TRBV7-6 and TRBJ1-5, with TRBD1 matching 8 bases. Losses at the gene ends were 0 bases for V and 0 bases for J; bases not matched to a gene: 13. Germline CDR1 and CDR2: SGHVS and FNYEAQ. The CDR3 extends over 20 amino acids. CDR3 loop: CASSLAFDPSGGRSNQPQHF. The CDR3 nucleotides are TGTGCCAGCAGCTTAGCGTTCGACCCGTCAGGGGGCCGTAGCAATCAGCCCCAGCATTTT.

This clone has a handful of counts. This chain joins TRBV9 and TRBJ1-2; TRBD1 matches at 9 bases. V lost 4 bases to trimming and J lost 8 bases; unmatched junction nucleotides: 6. CDR3 length: 13 amino acids. Germline assignment: CDR1 SGDLS and CDR2 YYNGEE. Here the CDR3 reads CASSTGQGDGYTF. The CDR3 bases are TGTGCCAGCAGCACGGGACAGGGCGACGGCTACACCTTC. Full variable domain (rest looked up from reference TRBV9 and TRBJ1-2): DSGVTQTPKHLITATGQRVTLRCSPRSGDLSVYWYQQSLDQGLQFLIQYYNGEERAKGNILERFSAQQFPDLHSELNLSSLELGDSALYFCASSTGQGDGYTFGSGTRLTVV.

The V and J genes are TRBV18 and TRBJ1-5, with D perhaps TRBD1 (6 bases). CDR1 and CDR2 (germline): KGHSH, LQKENI. The CDR3 loop spans 17 amino acids. V was cut by 0 bases and J by 2 bases, with 14 bases left in between. The DNA for the CDR3 is TGTGCCAGCTCACCACCCCCACAGGGCAGGGGCAATCAGCCCCAGCATTTT. It codes for CASSPPPQGRGNQPQHF.

The gene calls are TRBV30 and TRBJ2-3, with unresolved D. CDR3 length: 14 amino acids. Trimming took off 3 bases at V and 0 bases at J, with 10 bases between the two ends. In germline, CDR1 is GTSNPN, CDR2 SVGIG (reference sequence). CDR3 sequence: CAWRGSPSTDTQYF. DNA of the CDR3: TGTGCCTGGAGGGGTAGCCCCAGCACAGATACGCAGTATTTT.

This clone occurred a few times. The J gene is TRBJ2-3, the V gene TRBV29-1; 7 bases line up with TRBD2. After removal of 7 bases from V and 2 bases from J, the junction contained 9 bases not matched to a gene. The germline gives CDR1 SQVTM, CDR2 ANQGSEA. The CDR3 has 14 amino acids. The CDR3 sequence: CSATGTTFTDTQYF. DNA of the CDR3: TGCAGCGCCACCGGGACTACCTTCACAGATACGCAGTATTTT.

The V call is TRBV10-1, the J call TRBJ2-2, with TRBD2 as a possible D gene (5 bases). CDR3 length: 14 amino acids. Trimming pared 6 bases from V and 2 bases from J, leaving 10 bases between. Germline V lookup: CDR1 WNHNN, CDR2 SYGVQD (reference sequence). CDR3 DNA sequence: TGCGCCAGCAGCAGGACGGGAAACACCGGGGAGCTGTTTTTT. This encodes CASSRTGNTGELFF.

The V and J genes are TRBV18 and TRBJ1-4; D is unclear. This CDR3 region has 16 residues. The V gene lost 6 bases and the J gene lost 3 bases, with 17 bases spanning the gap. CDR1 is KGHSH and CDR2 is LQKENI in the germline V gene. CDR3 nucleotides: TGTGCCAGCTCGTCCCAGAGCGGTCGAGCTAATGAAAAACTGTTTTTT. Residues: CASSSQSGRANEKLFF.

V and J are TRBV5-4 and TRBJ2-3; TRBD1 might be the D (5 bases). The germline V and J ends were trimmed by 0 bases and 3 bases, with 14 bases remaining between them. CDR3 length: 16 residues. Germline values: CDR1 SGHNT, CDR2 YYREEE (reference sequence). CDR3 sequence: CASSLGGTRATDTQYF. CDR3 coding DNA: TGTGCCAGCAGCTTGGGGGGCACCCGGGCGACAGATACGCAGTATTTT.

The chain joins TRBV15 to TRBJ2-7; 7 bases agree with TRBD2. V was pared by 0 bases and J by 5 bases, with 16 bases of the junction left unmatched. The CDR3 has 18 amino acids. Germline CDR1 LNHNV, CDR2 YYDKDF (reference sequence). CDR3 in amino acids: CATSRDPQSGGRFHEQYF. CDR3 DNA sequence: TGTGCCACCAGCAGAGATCCACAGTCTGGCGGGAGATTCCACGAGCAGTACTTC.

V gene TRBV6-5 combines with J gene TRBJ2-7, with 11 bases fitting TRBD2. Germline trimming cut 6 bases from V and 3 bases from J; bases unmatched to any gene: 4. CDR3 length: 14 amino acids. In germline, CDR1 is MNHEY, CDR2 SVGAGI. CDR3 nucleotide sequence: TGTGCCAGCAGCACCGGGACTAGCGGCTACGAGCAGTACTTC. Its protein product is CASSTGTSGYEQYF.

The rearrangement uses TRBV18 and TRBJ1-1; 7 bases are shared with TRBD1. CDR1 and CDR2 from the germline V gene are KGHSH and LQKENI. After removal of 0 bases from V and 4 bases from J, the junction contained 2 bases not matched to a gene. This CDR3 is built from 14 residues. The CDR3 region is CASSPPAGGTEAFF. CDR3 bases: TGTGCCAGCTCACCACCCGCAGGGGGCACTGAAGCTTTCTTT.

The chain carries TRBV9 and TRBJ2-7, with D maybe TRBD1 (6 bases). V was clipped by 3 bases and J by 2 bases, with 9 bases between them. From germline, CDR1 is SGDLS and CDR2 YYNGEE. CDR3 length: 13 amino acids. The CDR3 DNA reads TGTGCCAGCAGCGGAGGGACAACCTACGAGCAGTACTTC. Translated: CASSGGTTYEQYF.

This chain connects TRBV9 to TRBJ1-2; TRBD1 matches 7 bases. Germline trimming cut 0 bases from V and 6 bases from J; bases unmatched to any gene: 5. The CDR3 totals 14 residues. Germline lookup yields CDR1 SGDLS and CDR2 YYNGEE. The DNA of the CDR3 is TGTGCCAGCAGCGTAGCTAACCAGGGGGATGGCTACACCTTC. Translating gives CASSVANQGDGYTF.

CDR3 DNA: TGTGCCAGTAGTTCCCGGGGGGGGGCTGGAAATCAGCCCCAGCATTTT. Its protein is CASSSRGGAGNQPQHF. The V and J genes are TRBV19 and TRBJ1-5; D may be TRBD1 (6 bases). V lost 5 bases and J 4 bases, leaving 18 bases between the germline ends. The CDR3 has 16 residues. Germline V CDR1 and CDR2: LNHDA, SQIVND (reference sequence).

V gene TRBV25-1 combines with J gene TRBJ2-3; tentatively, D is TRBD2 (6 bases). This CDR3 has 15 residues. The V gene's germline CDR1 is MGHDK and CDR2 SYGVNS. V lost 2 bases and J 1 base, leaving 10 bases between the germline ends. In DNA form, the CDR3 reads TGTGCCAGCAGTGAAGCGGGAAGGGGCACAGATACGCAGTATTTT. This translates into CASSEAGRGTDTQYF.

The rearrangement joins TRBV6-6 to TRBJ1-2; D call uncertain. Germline V CDR1 and CDR2: MNHNY, SVGAGI (reference sequence). The CDR3 extends over 13 amino acids. Between the trimmed V and J ends, which lost 4 bases and 8 bases, there was a span of 14 bases. This CDR3 reads CASSSDMWRGYTF. The DNA of the CDR3 is TGTGCCAGCAGTTCAGACATGTGGCGAGGCTACACCTTC.

This chain joins TRBV6-4 and TRBJ2-1; D is unclear. The CDR3 contains 13 residues. V lost 10 bases, J lost 9 bases, and 19 bases lay in between. Germline V gene sequence: CDR1 MRHNA, CDR2 SNTAGT. The CDR3 reads CATSSDINTEQFF. Written as DNA, the CDR3 is TGTGCCACCTCCTCCGACATCAATACTGAGCAGTTCTTC.